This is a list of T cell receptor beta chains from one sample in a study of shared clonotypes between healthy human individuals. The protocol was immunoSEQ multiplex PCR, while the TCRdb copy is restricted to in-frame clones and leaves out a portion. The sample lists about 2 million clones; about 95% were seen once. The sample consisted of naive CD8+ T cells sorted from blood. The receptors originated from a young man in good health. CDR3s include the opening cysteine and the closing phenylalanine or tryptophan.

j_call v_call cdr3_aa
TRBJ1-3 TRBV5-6 CASSLGQPSGNTIYF
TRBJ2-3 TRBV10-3 CAISEATDTQYF
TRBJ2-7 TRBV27 CASSSFDRIYEQYF
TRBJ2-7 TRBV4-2 CASSQADRVKSYEQYF
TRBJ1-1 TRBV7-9 CASSFQGGNTEAFF
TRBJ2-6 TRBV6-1 CASWGAAGANVLTF
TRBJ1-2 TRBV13 CASSLDRTPNHYGYTF
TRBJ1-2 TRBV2 CASSPGGGRLNYGYTF
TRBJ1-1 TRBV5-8 CASSPLTGISEAFF
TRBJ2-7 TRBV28 CASSFRGFSAEQYF
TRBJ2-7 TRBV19 CASSPWEDSSYEQYF
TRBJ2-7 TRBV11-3 CASSLGTSGRGINYEQYF
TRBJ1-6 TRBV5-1 CASSLFISSYNSPLHF
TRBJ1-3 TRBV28 CASSLAGGPGTIYF
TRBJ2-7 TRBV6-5 CASSYVPGPSLDEQYF
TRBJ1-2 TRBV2 CASVRAGWQSGYTF
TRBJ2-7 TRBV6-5 CASSHGQAYEQYF
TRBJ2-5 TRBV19 CASSIVVGETQYF
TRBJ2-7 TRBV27 CASSVQGSYEQYF
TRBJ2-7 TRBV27 CASSPVQGLSSYEQYF
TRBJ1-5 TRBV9 CASSSGGDPNQPQHF
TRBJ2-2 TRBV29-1 CSVEVTGELFF
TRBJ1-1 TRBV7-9 CASSFVHLGGTEAFF